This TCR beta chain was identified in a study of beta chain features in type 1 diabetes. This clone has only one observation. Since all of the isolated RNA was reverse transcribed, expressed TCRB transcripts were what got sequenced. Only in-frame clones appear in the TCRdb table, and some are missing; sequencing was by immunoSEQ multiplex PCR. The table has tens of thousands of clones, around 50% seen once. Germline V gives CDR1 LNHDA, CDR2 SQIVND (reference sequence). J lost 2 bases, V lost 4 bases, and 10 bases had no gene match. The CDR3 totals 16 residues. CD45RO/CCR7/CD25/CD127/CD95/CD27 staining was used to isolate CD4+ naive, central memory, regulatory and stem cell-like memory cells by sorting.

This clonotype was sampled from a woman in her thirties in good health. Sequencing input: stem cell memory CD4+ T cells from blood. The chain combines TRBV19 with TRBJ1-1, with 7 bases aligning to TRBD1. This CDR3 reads CASSRATGDLNTEAFF. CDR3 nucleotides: TGTGCCAGTAGTAGAGCAACAGGGGACCTAAACACTGAAGCTTTCTTT.